What follows are 16 T cell receptor beta chains derived from one specimen sequenced in a study of graft-versus-host responses after intestinal transplantation. Antigens of these TCRs are unknown. Sequencing was performed with immunoSEQ multiplex PCR; in TCRdb, only in-frame clones are kept and a portion is missing. The table includes around 90,000 clones, just under 95% detected once. The sequencing here drew on unstimulated CD4+ T cells sorted from spleen or lymph node cells, taken before intestinal transplant. These receptor sequences come from a human donor who received an intestinal transplant.

The chain employs TRBV15 and TRBJ2-7; D is undetermined. Germline assignment: CDR1 LNHNV and CDR2 YYDKDF (reference sequence). V was cut by 4 bases and J by 5 bases, with 21 bases left in between. The length of the CDR3 is 16 residues. The CDR3 loop is CATSTPSRNTRNEQYF. The CDR3 nucleotides read TGTGCCACCAGCACCCCATCGCGGAACACTCGCAACGAGCAGTACTTC.

The chain has TRBV14 and TRBJ1-3; weak D call: TRBD1 (6 bases). This CDR3 spans 15 amino acids. The V and J ends lost 4 bases and 4 bases respectively, with 14 bases between them. The germline V gene has CDR1 SGHDN and CDR2 FVKESK. This chain's CDR3 is CASSRLGGYGNTIYF. Written as DNA, the CDR3 is TGTGCCAGCAGCCGTCTTGGGGGCTACGGAAACACCATATATTTT.

In this sample, this clone turned up once. This rearrangement joins TRBV27 to TRBJ2-5; D is possibly TRBD1 (5 bases). This CDR3 has 14 residues. Germline V gives CDR1 MNHEY, CDR2 SMNVEV (reference sequence). Trimming cost V 5 bases and J 2 bases, with 12 bases left between them. Written as DNA, the CDR3 is TGTGCCAGCAGTCTCCGCAGACAGCAAGAGACCCAGTACTTC. This codes for CASSLRRQQETQYF.

The chain combines TRBV2 with TRBJ1-3; a possible D gene is TRBD1 (5 bases). Trimming stripped 4 bases from V and 0 bases from J, with 19 bases between. This CDR3 region has 18 residues. CDR1 SNHLY and CDR2 FYNNEI come from the germline V gene. CDR3 coding DNA: TGTGCCAGCAGTGGACAATTGGGGGGGTACAGCTCTGGAAACACCATATATTTT. Its translation: CASSGQLGGYSSGNTIYF.

This chain uses TRBV18 with TRBJ1-2, with a tentative D call TRBD1 (5 bases). With 10 bases removed from V and 4 bases from J, the gap between germline ends came to 19 bases. There are 14 residues in the CDR3. Germline V gene data show CDR1 as KGHSH and CDR2 as LQKENI. As DNA, the CDR3 is TGTGCCACCAAGGGGACCTCCTCTAGCTATGGCTACACCTTC. Residues: CATKGTSSSYGYTF.

This sequence joins TRBV5-1 and TRBJ2-1; 10 bases match TRBD2. Germline V gives CDR1 SGHRS, CDR2 YFSETQ. The ends lost 1 base at V and 0 bases at J; junction bases unmatched: 22. CDR3 length equals 23 residues. CDR3 sequence (DNA): TGCGCCAGCAGCTTGCAACCTTCCCGTGCTAGCGGGAGAGGGGGTGCCTCCTACAATGAGCAGTTCTTC. Protein sequence: CASSLQPSRASGRGGASYNEQFF.

The V gene is TRBV7-9, the J gene TRBJ2-7; 8 nucleotides line up with TRBD1. V shed 5 bases, J shed 6 bases, and the junction held 12 bases outside the gene matches. Germline CDR1 is SEHNR and CDR2 is FQNEAQ (reference sequence). The CDR3 has 15 amino acids. DNA for the CDR3: TGTGCCAGCAGCCCCCCGGCGGGACAGGTAATCGAGCAGTACTTC. It translates to CASSPPAGQVIEQYF. Full variable domain (missing parts from reference TRBV7-9 and TRBJ2-7): DTGVSQNPRHKITKRGQNVTFRCDPISEHNRLYWYRQTLGQGPEFLTYFQNEAQLEKSRLLSDRFSAERPKGSFSTLEIQRTEQGDSAMYLCASSPPAGQVIEQYFGPGTRLTVT.

The chain recombines TRBV6-5 with TRBJ1-5; no clear D. This CDR3 spans 14 amino acids. V shed 2 bases and J shed 0 bases, with 5 bases lying between them. Looked up from germline, CDR1 is MNHEY and CDR2 is SVGAGI. CDR3 nucleotide sequence: TGTGCCAGCAGTTACGGAGTTAGCAATCAGCCCCAGCATTTT. Translating it yields CASSYGVSNQPQHF.

The rearrangement links TRBV28 to TRBJ2-3; a possible D gene is TRBD2 (7 bases). Between the trimmed V and J ends, which lost 7 bases and 4 bases, there was a span of 18 bases. The CDR3 runs to 15 residues. From germline, CDR1 is MDHEN and CDR2 SYDVKM. The CDR3 sequence: CASTLGGVPPDTQYF. As DNA, the CDR3 is TGTGCCAGCACCCTAGGGGGGGTCCCTCCAGATACGCAGTATTTT.

The chain couples TRBV7-8 to TRBJ2-7, with TRBD2 matching 7 bases. The CDR3 runs 16 residues. Germline trimming cut 5 bases from V and 5 bases from J; bases unmatched to any gene: 15. Germline V gives CDR1 SGHVS, CDR2 FQNEAQ. Here the CDR3 reads CASSTLAGLVGDEQYF. The CDR3 nucleotides are TGTGCCAGCAGCACCCTGGCCGGACTAGTCGGTGACGAGCAGTACTTC.

V usage is TRBV9 and J usage is TRBJ2-2; 8 bases line up with TRBD1. There are 17 residues in the CDR3. Germline V gene sequence: CDR1 SGDLS, CDR2 YYNGEE. V shed 2 bases and J 4 bases; nucleotides not matched to a gene: 10. This chain's CDR3 is CASSVLVGTGFTGELFF. CDR3 nucleotides: TGTGCCAGCAGCGTCCTTGTCGGGACAGGCTTCACCGGGGAGCTGTTTTTT.

V gene TRBV18 combines with J gene TRBJ1-5, with TRBD1 as a possible D gene (5 bases). The CDR3 is made up of 14 amino acids. Trimming pared 4 bases from V and 0 bases from J, leaving 7 bases between. Looked up from germline, CDR1 is KGHSH and CDR2 is LQKENI. The CDR3 loop is CASSLQDSNQPQHF. CDR3 nucleotides: TGTGCCAGCTCACTACAGGATAGCAATCAGCCCCAGCATTTT.

This clone was recorded once. The chain joins TRBV6-1 to TRBJ1-4; tentatively, D is TRBD1 (6 bases). CDR3 length equals 12 residues. CDR1 MNHNS and CDR2 SASEGT come from the germline V gene. V lost 6 bases and J 10 bases, leaving 12 bases between the germline ends. This chain's CDR3 is CASRGTGRKLFF. The CDR3 bases are TGTGCCAGCAGAGGAACAGGGCGAAAACTGTTTTTT.

The count of this clone is one. This chain uses TRBV14 with TRBJ1-1, with D uncertain. Trimming shortened V by 5 bases and J by 6 bases, and 19 bases separated the two germline ends. The CDR3 contains 15 residues. In germline, CDR1 is SGHDN, CDR2 FVKESK. The CDR3 loop reads CASSFPLTVRAEAFF. Written as DNA, the CDR3 is TGTGCCAGCAGCTTTCCTCTTACAGTAAGGGCTGAAGCTTTCTTT.

This clone came up once. The CDR3 spells CASSILPGWSKEKLFF. The CDR3 region has the DNA TGCGCCAGCAGCATTCTCCCAGGGTGGTCGAAGGAAAAACTGTTTTTT. V is TRBV4-1 and J is TRBJ1-4, with D possibly matching TRBD1 (5 bases). V was pared by 5 bases and J by 8 bases, with 21 bases between. The length of the CDR3 is 16 residues. Germline values: CDR1 MGHRA, CDR2 YSYEKL.

The gene calls are TRBV2 and TRBJ2-1; D is undetermined. V was shortened by 7 bases and J by 0 bases, with 16 bases between the two germline ends. Germline lookup yields CDR1 SNHLY and CDR2 FYNNEI. CDR3 length equals 16 residues. Here the CDR3 DNA reads TGTGCCAGCACTCCAACTTGGATTAGCTCCTACAATGAGCAGTTCTTC. It codes for CASTPTWISSYNEQFF. Looking up the rest from reference TRBV2 and TRBJ2-1 gives the full variable domain: EPEVTQTPSHQVTQMGQEVILRCVPISNHLYFYWYRQILGQKVEFLVSFYNNEISEKSEIFDDQFSVERPDGSNFTLKIRSTKLEDSAMYFCASTPTWISSYNEQFFGPGTRLTVL.